This T cell receptor beta chain was sequenced for a study of shared clonotypes between healthy human individuals. The V gene end was trimmed by 7 bases and the J gene end by 0 bases; junction bases not matched to a gene: 9. The CDR3 contains 16 residues. Germline V gene data show CDR1 as MGHRA and CDR2 as YSYEKL. Measured with immunoSEQ multiplex PCR; TCRdb has only the in-frame clones, and not every one. The repertoire holds 800,000 to 950,000 clones, 95% to 97% seen once, with less than 0.3% in the top ten. In the naive CD8 group, cells lacked CD45RO and were positively selected for CCR7, so terminally differentiated effector memory CD45RA+ cells were left out.

The sequenced sample was naive CD8+ T cells sorted from blood. The TCR originated in a young man in good health. The rearrangement links TRBV4-1 to TRBJ2-1, with 7 bases fitting TRBD2. CDR3 residues: CASTPRAGASYNEQFF. Written as DNA, the CDR3 is TGCGCCAGCACCCCCCGGGCGGGAGCCTCCTACAATGAGCAGTTCTTC.